Listed below are T cell receptor beta chains from one sample, sequenced in a study of regulatory T cells in long-lasting Graves disease. TCRdb re-called the multiplex PCR reads with MiXCR, one entry per CDR3 protein. The table has 680,000 or so distinct CDR3 sequences, 16% seen once. These data also formed part of another study, on T cells in Graves' hyperthyroidism and ophthalmopathy.

Sequenced here: peripheral blood mononuclear cells (PBMCs), sampled at new diagnosis, from a patient treated with antithyroid drugs. The receptor set was obtained from a woman between 25 and 40 years old with Graves disease. CDR3s include the opening cysteine and the closing phenylalanine or tryptophan. Clone size appears in some rows only: once, few, many, or a class for an expanded clone.

cdr3_length,clone_size,v_call,cdr3_aa
14,many,TRBV9,CASSSLDRNTEAFF
15,NA,TRBV30,CAWRARILTRTEAFF
16,many,TRBV11-1,CASSIARRDNHEKLFF
15,NA,TRBV5-4,CASSLRDRSNSPLHF
13,NA,TRBV2,CASMGTGGAEAFF
14,NA,TRBV11-2,CASSLGLTGYEQFF
17,many,TRBV7-9,CASRPTQGRFGNTEAFF
16,NA,TRBV20-1,CSARRPLRTLQETQYF
13,many,TRBV2,CASREEWQEKLFF
17,many,TRBV12-3/TRBV12-4,CASSYSPTGWGTGEAFF
16,many,TRBV12-3/TRBV12-4,CASSHPRGGRTGELFF
15,NA,TRBV2,CASRAPQAPYNEQFF